The 23 T cell receptor beta chains below were found in one sample sequenced in a study of OX40 agonist ivuxolimab in advanced cancers. Data came from immunoSEQ multiplex PCR; TCRdb stores just in-frame clones and leaves some out. Of tens of thousands of clones listed, more than 70% are singletons. The sample was CD4+ or CD8+ T cells sorted from blood, taken in a trial of the OX40 agonist ivuxolimab. The source is an adult with an advanced solid tumor such as melanoma, head and neck, liver or kidney cancer.

This sequence joins TRBV27 and TRBJ1-4; a possible D gene is TRBD1 (6 bases). V lost 3 bases to trimming and J lost 7 bases, with 15 bases between them. The germline gives CDR1 MNHEY, CDR2 SMNVEV (reference sequence). The CDR3 consists of 15 residues. This CDR3 reads CASSFAQGRGEKLFF. The CDR3, as DNA: TGTGCCAGCAGTTTTGCTCAGGGGCGGGGTGAAAAACTGTTTTTT.

This chain joins TRBV5-4 and TRBJ2-3; 8 bases are shared with TRBD2. Per germline, CDR1 SGHNT and CDR2 YYREEE (reference sequence). The CDR3 runs to 15 residues. V trimming: 4 bases; J trimming: 2 bases; junction bases outside the gene matches: 6. Written as DNA, the CDR3 is TGTGCCAGCAGCCGGACTAGCACTTCCACAGATACGCAGTATTTT. Its protein is CASSRTSTSTDTQYF.

The V gene is TRBV4-3, the J gene TRBJ2-3, with D perhaps given as TRBD1 or TRBD2 (5 bases each). This CDR3 is built from 15 residues. Trimming took 0 bases from V and 2 from J, leaving 9 bases between them. Germline V lookup: CDR1 LGHNA, CDR2 YSLEER. As DNA, the CDR3 is TGCGCCAGCAGCCAAGAAGGGACGGACACAGATACGCAGTATTTT. This gives the protein CASSQEGTDTDTQYF.

This rearrangement joins TRBV6-1 to TRBJ2-1; no reliable D call. Germline V CDR1 and CDR2: MNHNS, SASEGT. Deletions cut 8 bases from V and 0 bases from J, with 11 bases between. CDR3 length: 14 amino acids. The CDR3 DNA follows: TGTGCCAGCGTTGGCTCTCCCTCCTACAATGAGCAGTTCTTC. Its protein is CASVGSPSYNEQFF.

The sample holds one count of this clone. The V gene is TRBV5-6, the J gene TRBJ2-5; either TRBD1 or TRBD2 may fit D (5 bases each). V lost 4 bases to trimming and J lost 2 bases, with 12 bases between them. CDR1 SGHDT and CDR2 YYEEEE come from the germline V gene. The CDR3 is made up of 14 amino acids. The CDR3 sequence: CASSPGTPQETQYF. DNA for the CDR3: TGTGCCAGCAGCCCCGGGACCCCACAAGAGACCCAGTACTTC.

This clone was detected a few times. Here the CDR3 reads CASSPSGGYTF. The CDR3 DNA is TGTGCCAGCAGTCCCTCTGGCGGCTACACCTTC. This chain links TRBV28 with TRBJ1-2, with D hard to call. V lost 5 bases and J 8 bases, leaving 9 bases between the germline ends. The CDR3 has 11 residues. Germline V gene sequence: CDR1 MDHEN, CDR2 SYDVKM.

This clone was counted between two and nine times. The chain couples TRBV15 to TRBJ1-6, with D possibly TRBD1 on 5 matching bases. This CDR3 comprises 16 residues. Between the trimmed V and J ends, which lost 2 bases and 1 base, there was a span of 9 bases. From germline, CDR1 is LNHNV and CDR2 YYDKDF (reference sequence). CDR3 bases: TGTGCCACCAGCAGATCGAAGGGGTCCTATAATTCACCCCTCCACTTT. This sequence encodes CATSRSKGSYNSPLHF.

The chain links TRBV15 to TRBJ2-7; D not certain. Trimming stripped 0 bases from V and 2 bases from J, with 11 bases between. Germline loops: CDR1 LNHNV, CDR2 YYDKDF (reference sequence). The length of the CDR3 is 15 residues. The chain's CDR3 is CATSRDSDLAYEQYF. The CDR3 nucleotides read TGTGCCACCAGCAGAGATTCGGACCTTGCCTACGAGCAGTACTTC. Full variable domain (missing parts from reference TRBV15 and TRBJ2-7): DAMVIQNPRYQVTQFGKPVTLSCSQTLNHNVMYWYQQKSSQAPKLLFHYYDKDFNNEADTPDNFQSRRPNTSFCFLDIRSPGLGDTAMYLCATSRDSDLAYEQYFGPGTRLTVT.

The chain combines TRBV6-5 with TRBJ2-5; TRBD1 matches at 10 bases. V gave up 4 bases and J gave up 5 bases; unmatched junction bases: 4. Germline loops: CDR1 MNHEY, CDR2 SVGAGI. The CDR3 is made up of 14 amino acids. CDR3 amino acids: CASSSRDRGETQYF. The CDR3 DNA follows: TGTGCCAGCAGTTCCCGGGACAGGGGTGAGACCCAGTACTTC.

The chain is built from TRBV28 and TRBJ1-6, with D possibly being TRBD1 (6 bases). The CDR3 extends over 16 amino acids. Germline assignment: CDR1 MDHEN and CDR2 SYDVKM. Trimming took off 6 bases at V and 0 bases at J, with 12 bases between the two ends. The CDR3 DNA sequence: TGTGCCAGCAGGCTACTGGACAGCTCCTATAATTCACCCCTCCACTTT. Protein product: CASRLLDSSYNSPLHF.

This chain links TRBV6-1 with TRBJ1-1; D is unclear. The CDR3 length is 13 residues. CDR1 is MNHNS, CDR2 SASEGT, per germline. V was clipped by 4 bases and J by 2 bases, with 8 bases between them. The CDR3 protein is CASSGNQNTEAFF. The CDR3 region has the DNA TGTGCCAGCAGTGGGAACCAAAACACTGAAGCTTTCTTT.

The chain recombines TRBV27 with TRBJ2-1; 11 nucleotides agree with TRBD2. Looked up from germline, CDR1 is MNHEY and CDR2 is SMNVEV (reference sequence). Trimming at V came to 7 bases and at J to 1 base, leaving 12 bases not matched to a gene. The CDR3 consists of 18 residues. CDR3 coding DNA: TGTGCCAGCAAACCGGGACTAGCGGAAAGGGGATCCTACAATGAGCAGTTCTTC. This sequence encodes CASKPGLAERGSYNEQFF.

The CDR3 DNA is TGTGCCAGCGCAGGCACCTCTGGGGCCAACGTCCTGACTTTC. This codes for CASAGTSGANVLTF. The chain joins TRBV19 to TRBJ2-6; the D is unclear. This CDR3 comprises 14 residues. V was pared by 9 bases and J by 0 bases, with 9 bases between. Germline CDR1 is LNHDA and CDR2 is SQIVND (reference sequence).

The V and J genes are TRBV9 and TRBJ2-3, with D uncertain. V gave up 0 bases and J gave up 2 bases, with 13 bases separating them. There are 16 residues in the CDR3. Germline V lookup: CDR1 SGDLS, CDR2 YYNGEE. The CDR3 loop is CASSVGYMGTTDTQYF. The CDR3 DNA is TGTGCCAGCAGCGTAGGTTATATGGGCACCACAGATACGCAGTATTTT.

V is TRBV14 and J is TRBJ2-7; D unresolved. The CDR3 has 14 amino acids. V was clipped by 1 base and J by 7 bases, with 14 bases between them. CDR1 is SGHDN, CDR2 FVKESK, per germline. The CDR3 coding sequence is TGTGCCAGCAGCCAAGCAGGTGCGTTGGTGGAGCAGTACTTC. The encoded protein is CASSQAGALVEQYF.

The V call is TRBV18, the J call TRBJ2-7; possibly TRBD1 for D (6 bases). Trimming removed 4 bases at V and 0 bases at J, with 13 bases between. Looked up from germline, CDR1 is KGHSH and CDR2 is LQKENI. The CDR3 is 15 residues long. In DNA, the CDR3 is TGTGCCAGCTCACTAAACAGGGCTATCTCCTACGAGCAGTACTTC. This translates into CASSLNRAISYEQYF.

Only one count was recorded for this clone. The chain joins TRBV19 to TRBJ2-3, with TRBD1 as a possible D gene (6 bases). This CDR3 has 15 residues. Between the trimmed V and J ends, which lost 0 bases and 0 bases, there was a span of 7 bases. The germline gives CDR1 LNHDA, CDR2 SQIVND (reference sequence). This chain's CDR3 is CASSIDRGSTDTQYF. The CDR3 DNA reads as TGTGCCAGTAGTATAGACAGGGGTAGCACAGATACGCAGTATTTT.

The chain has TRBV28 and TRBJ2-1; no definite D call. Germline CDR1 is MDHEN and CDR2 is SYDVKM. The CDR3 contains 12 residues. V lost 2 bases and J lost 6, with 5 bases in between. The CDR3 loop is CASSLVRNEQFF. As DNA, the CDR3 is TGTGCCAGCAGTTTAGTTCGCAATGAGCAGTTCTTC.

The chain is built from TRBV5-1 and TRBJ2-1; TRBD1 matches at 8 bases. In germline, CDR1 is SGHRS, CDR2 YFSETQ. The ends lost 0 bases at V and 5 bases at J; junction bases unmatched: 4. The CDR3 has 15 residues. The CDR3: CASSLGQGSHNEQFF. The CDR3 region has the DNA TGCGCCAGCAGCTTGGGACAGGGGTCCCACAATGAGCAGTTCTTC.

This clone was seen a single time. One end of the junction is discordant with germline, which a read error may explain. This chain's CDR3 is CASSLRTNADTQYF. In DNA, the CDR3 is TGTGCTAGCAGCTTACGTACGAACGCAGATACGCAGTATTTT. V and J are TRBV7-7 and TRBJ2-3; D unresolved. Germline assignment: CDR1 SSHAT and CDR2 FNYEAQ (reference sequence). This CDR3 comprises 14 residues.

This rearrangement joins TRBV10-3 to TRBJ2-2, with 8 bases matching TRBD1. With V trimmed by 10 bases and J by 6 bases, 10 bases remained unmatched. This CDR3 has 14 amino acids. Germline assignment: CDR1 ENHRY and CDR2 SYGVKD. Here the CDR3 DNA reads TGTGCCAGTGCGGACAGGGCGGACGCCGGGGAGCTGTTTTTT. It specifies CASADRADAGELFF.

The V and J genes are TRBV2 and TRBJ2-3; D is undetermined. V gave up 6 bases and J gave up 2 bases, with 3 bases separating them. The CDR3 length is 11 residues. The V gene's germline CDR1 is SNHLY and CDR2 FYNNEI. Here the CDR3 DNA reads TGTGCCAGCAGGCTCACAGATACGCAGTATTTT. It encodes CASRLTDTQYF. Complete variable domain (other parts from reference TRBV2 and TRBJ2-3): EPEVTQTPSHQVTQMGQEVILRCVPISNHLYFYWYRQILGQKVEFLVSFYNNEISEKSEIFDDQFSVERPDGSNFTLKIRSTKLEDSAMYFCASRLTDTQYFGPGTRLTVL.

The table lists this clone with a few counts. The rearrangement uses TRBV9 and TRBJ1-1, with D uncertain. This CDR3 has 13 residues. Germline CDR1 and CDR2: SGDLS and YYNGEE. Trimming took off 0 bases at V and 3 bases at J, with 6 bases between the two ends. The CDR3 reads CASSVEWDTEAFF. CDR3 in DNA: TGTGCCAGCAGCGTAGAGTGGGACACTGAAGCTTTCTTT.